Below, one T cell receptor (beta chain) is given with its context. Its cognate antigen is unknown. This specimen belongs to a study of response to subunit inactivated influenza vaccine. Per the germline V gene, CDR1 is DFQATT and CDR2 is SNEGSKA (reference sequence). V was pared by 7 bases and J by 3 bases, with 13 bases between. The CDR3 loop spans 13 amino acids. TCRdb called the RT-PCR reads again in MiXCR, with one record for every CDR3 protein. The sample lists around 470,000 distinct CDR3 sequences, less than 7.5% occurring once. Study results and limitations: That few new T cells are recruited by each seasonal influenza vaccination was the authors' suggestion.

The sequence derives from a man between 50 and 69 years old who received an inactivated influenza vaccine. The chain recombines TRBV20-1 with TRBJ2-1; D is unclear. Sequenced material: PBMCs from blood, taken roughly 24 months after vaccination. The CDR3 here is CSGTRYNYNEQFF. In DNA form, the CDR3 reads TGCAGTGGAACGCGGTACAACTACAATGAGCAGTTCTTC.